The 9 T cell receptor beta chains in this list originate from one sample, sequenced in a study of blood T cell repertoires in COVID-19. Produced via immunoSEQ multiplex PCR; TCRdb's table is partial and in-frame only. The table lists 75,000 to 100,000 clones, 65% to 90% of them singletons. The sequenced sample consisted of peripheral blood. The source is a woman over 75 with acute or convalescent COVID-19.

The chain uses TRBV5-6 and TRBJ2-3; 13 bases line up with TRBD2. J lost 6 bases, V lost 3 bases, and 13 bases had no gene match. This CDR3 spans 18 amino acids. Germline V gives CDR1 SGHDT, CDR2 YYEEEE. The CDR3 nucleotides read TGTGCCAGCAGCTCCACCCACCTACTAGCGGGGGGGCCCGATACGCAGTATTTT. It encodes CASSSTHLLAGGPDTQYF.

With regard to this clone: One end of the junction varies from germline; a read error may be responsible. The chain uses TRBV4-1 and TRBJ1-1; TRBD1 matches 8 bases. This CDR3 region has 14 residues. Germline V CDR1 and CDR2: MGHRA, YSYEKL. DNA for the CDR3: TGCGCCAGCAGCCATCGACAGGGGAACGCTGAAGCTTTCTTT. Its protein is CASSHRQGNAEAFF.

The V call is TRBV30, the J call TRBJ2-6, with a possible D match to TRBD1 (6 bases). V lost 4 bases and J 6 bases, leaving 19 bases between the germline ends. The CDR3 is 16 residues long. Germline assignment: CDR1 GTSNPN and CDR2 SVGIG (reference sequence). CDR3 nucleotides: TGTGCCTGGAAGACCCTCAGGGGAGCTCCGGCCAACGTCCTGACTTTC. Translation: CAWKTLRGAPANVLTF.

The CDR3 DNA sequence: TGTGCCAGCAGTGAAAGCGACAGGGGCAATCAGCCCCAGCATTTT. Encoded protein: CASSESDRGNQPQHF. The chain uses TRBV2 and TRBJ1-5; 7 nucleotides match TRBD1. The CDR3 is 15 amino acids. Germline assignment: CDR1 SNHLY and CDR2 FYNNEI. V trimming: 2 bases; J trimming: 2 bases; junction bases outside the gene matches: 3. Combining the CDR3 with reference TRBV2 and TRBJ1-5 gives the whole variable domain EPEVTQTPSHQVTQMGQEVILRCVPISNHLYFYWYRQILGQKVEFLVSFYNNEISEKSEIFDDQFSVERPDGSNFTLKIRSTKLEDSAMYFCASSESDRGNQPQHFGDGTRLSIL.

This chain links TRBV7-9 with TRBJ2-6; weak D call: TRBD1 (5 bases). V was trimmed by 2 bases and J by 0 bases, leaving 17 bases between them. Germline values: CDR1 SEHNR, CDR2 FQNEAQ (reference sequence). This CDR3 spans 19 amino acids. The CDR3 protein is CASSLSLGRASSGANVLTF. The CDR3 region has the DNA TGTGCCAGCAGCTTATCCCTCGGCAGGGCCAGCTCTGGGGCCAACGTCCTGACTTTC.

The genes are TRBV12-3 or TRBV12-4 and TRBJ2-1; 7 nucleotides match TRBD2. V shed 8 bases, J shed 9 bases, and the junction held 4 bases outside the gene matches. CDR3 length equals 11 residues. The CDR3 region is CASAGVREQFF. CDR3 nucleotide sequence: TGTGCCAGCGCGGGGGTACGTGAGCAGTTCTTC.

This chain joins TRBV29-1 and TRBJ2-5; weak D call: TRBD2 (6 bases). CDR3 length: 12 amino acids. The germline V gene has CDR1 SQVTM and CDR2 ANQGSEA. The germline V and J ends were trimmed by 8 bases and 5 bases, with 15 bases remaining between them. This CDR3 is CSSLRGSETQYF. CDR3 sequence (DNA): TGCAGCTCACTCCGGGGGAGCGAGACCCAGTACTTC.

The chain couples TRBV12-3 or TRBV12-4 to TRBJ2-3, with D perhaps matching TRBD1 (6 bases). Deletions cut 6 bases from V and 10 bases from J, with 17 bases between. The CDR3 length is 13 residues. CDR3 coding DNA: TGTGCCAGCAGCCAGGACAGTGATTTGGCGCAGTATTTT. Amino acid sequence: CASSQDSDLAQYF.

The rearrangement joins TRBV27 to TRBJ1-5; TRBD1 is a possible D gene (6 bases). Trimming left V 2 bases short and J 7 bases short, with 12 bases between. This CDR3 is built from 14 residues. Germline V CDR1 and CDR2: MNHEY, SMNVEV (reference sequence). DNA of the CDR3: TGTGCCAGCAGTTTAGAGGGGGGGCGACAGCCCCAGCATTTT. Amino acids: CASSLEGGRQPQHF.